Below, 28 T cell receptor beta chains from the same sample are listed, as sequenced in a study of cytomegalovirus exposure and HLA in healthy donors. The PCR was carried out with 60 Vbeta primers and 13 Jbeta primers. Produced via immunoSEQ multiplex PCR; TCRdb's table is partial and in-frame only. The sample has more than 150,000 clones; 60% to 80% are singletons. Material: PBMCs. The receptor set was obtained from a male donor in good health and CMV-seronegative.

Notes on this clone: A read error may produce the germline difference seen at one junction end. V usage is TRBV5-1 and J usage is TRBJ1-2; no firm D call. The CDR3 is 15 residues long. Looked up from germline, CDR1 is SGHRS and CDR2 is YFSETQ. DNA of the CDR3: TGCGCCAGCAGCTCATTTCTTGGGGAGAACTATGTCTACACCTTC. Protein sequence: CASSSFLGENYVYTF.

The gene calls are TRBV6-5 and TRBJ1-2; the match to TRBD1 covers 8 bases. The V gene end was trimmed by 5 bases and the J gene end by 4 bases; junction bases not matched to a gene: 3. The CDR3 has 13 residues. Germline-derived CDR1 and CDR2 are MNHEY and SVGAGI. The CDR3 here is CASSRTGTYGYTF. The CDR3 coding sequence is TGTGCCAGCAGTAGGACAGGGACCTATGGCTACACCTTC.

V is TRBV6-4 and J is TRBJ1-4, with D tentatively TRBD1 (5 bases). Germline V gene lookup returns CDR1 MRHNA and CDR2 SNTAGT. The V end lost 2 bases, the J end lost 8 bases, and 18 bases lay between the germline ends. This CDR3 comprises 16 residues. The CDR3 protein is CASSDPEGGVDEKLFF. In nucleotides, the CDR3 is TGTGCCAGCAGTGACCCGGAGGGAGGGGTGGACGAAAAACTGTTTTTT.

The V call is TRBV7-3, the J call TRBJ1-1; TRBD1 matches 10 bases. This CDR3 contains 18 residues. Germline loops: CDR1 SGHTA, CDR2 FQGTGA. Trimming took 5 bases from V and 4 from J; bases not matched to a gene: 16. The CDR3 sequence is CASSPTPRTGGVGTEAFF. The CDR3 bases are TGTGCCAGCAGCCCGACTCCTAGGACAGGGGGAGTTGGCACTGAAGCTTTCTTT. The whole variable domain, filled in from reference TRBV7-3 and TRBJ1-1, reads GAGVSQTPSNKVTEKGKYVELRCDPISGHTALYWYRQSLGQGPEFLIYFQGTGAADDSGLPNDRFFAVRPEGSVSTLKIQRTERGDSAVYLCASSPTPRTGGVGTEAFFGQGTRLTVV.

V gene TRBV4-3 combines with J gene TRBJ1-3; no definite D call. V lost 0 bases to trimming and J lost 0 bases, with 9 bases between them. The CDR3 has 16 residues. CDR1 and CDR2 from the germline V gene are LGHNA and YSLEER. CDR3: CASSQDFPFSGNTIYF. In DNA, the CDR3 is TGCGCCAGCAGCCAAGATTTCCCGTTCTCTGGAAACACCATATATTTT.

The chain recombines TRBV6-5 with TRBJ1-5; perhaps TRBD1 as D (6 bases). Germline CDR1 MNHEY, CDR2 SVGAGI. The ends were cut back, 6 bases at V and 6 bases at J, with 18 bases in the middle. The CDR3 spans 15 residues. CDR3 amino acids: CASRSRGALGQPQHF. The CDR3 bases are TGTGCCAGCAGGTCCAGGGGTGCTCTGGGTCAGCCCCAGCATTTT.

The chain combines TRBV6-6 with TRBJ1-2, with 7 positions matching TRBD1. The CDR3 is 13 residues long. V shed 6 bases and J 2 bases; nucleotides not matched to a gene: 3. Germline V gene data show CDR1 as MNHNY and CDR2 as SVGAGI (reference sequence). As DNA, the CDR3 is TGTGCCAGCAGCTGGGACAGCAACTATGGCTACACCTTC. Translating it yields CASSWDSNYGYTF.

The genes are TRBV7-2 and TRBJ2-3; 8 bases match TRBD2. V lost 6 bases, J lost 2 bases, and 10 bases stayed unmatched. Germline CDR1 reads SGHTA; CDR2 reads FQGNSA. CDR3 size: 16 residues. CDR3 residues: CASRVTSGGYTDTQYF. Here the CDR3 DNA reads TGTGCCAGCAGGGTTACTAGCGGTGGGTACACAGATACGCAGTATTTT.

This rearrangement joins TRBV5-6 to TRBJ1-4; D gene uncertain. V lost 4 bases and J lost 7, with 11 bases in between. CDR1 SGHDT and CDR2 YYEEEE come from the germline V gene. This CDR3 is built from 13 residues. As DNA, the CDR3 is TGTGCCAGCAGCCTCCCGGAGGTTGAAAAACTGTTTTTT. Its protein product is CASSLPEVEKLFF. The full variable domain, rest sourced from reference TRBV5-6 and TRBJ1-4, is DAGVTQSPTHLIKTRGQQVTLRCSPKSGHDTVSWYQQALGQGPQFIFQYYEEEERQRGNFPDRFSGHQFPNYSSELNVNALLLGDSALYLCASSLPEVEKLFFGSGTQLSVL.

This chain uses TRBV10-3 with TRBJ1-2, with 10 positions matching TRBD1. Germline lookup yields CDR1 ENHRY and CDR2 SYGVKD. The CDR3 has 14 residues. The V gene end was trimmed by 9 bases and the J gene end by 3 bases; junction bases not matched to a gene: 7. The CDR3 DNA sequence: TGTGCCATTGCGGGACAGGGGAGTTACTATGGCTACACCTTC. It specifies CAIAGQGSYYGYTF.

The chain joins TRBV4-3 to TRBJ2-7, with no clear D. Deletions cut 0 bases from V and 0 bases from J, with 9 bases between. Germline V gene lookup returns CDR1 LGHNA and CDR2 YSLEER. This CDR3 is built from 15 residues. CDR3 protein: CASSQDRLGSYEQYF. For the CDR3, the DNA is TGCGCCAGCAGCCAAGATAGGCTAGGCTCCTACGAGCAGTACTTC.

This clone showed up just once. The chain recombines TRBV5-1 with TRBJ1-5, with D possibly being TRBD1 (5 bases). The ends were cut back, 0 bases at V and 2 bases at J, with 9 bases in the middle. Germline CDR1 reads SGHRS; CDR2 reads YFSETQ. This CDR3 comprises 15 residues. The CDR3 bases are TGCGCCAGCAGCTTGGGGGGCGCGGGCAATCAGCCCCAGCATTTT. Translating it yields CASSLGGAGNQPQHF.

This clone was counted between two and nine times. The J gene is TRBJ2-5, the V gene TRBV6-1; TRBD1 agrees at 7 bases. The tail of the sequence fits TRBJ2-7 better, so the J call may be wrong. In germline, CDR1 is MNHNS, CDR2 SASEGT. The CDR3 consists of 12 residues. The CDR3 bases are TGTGCCAGCGGTACAGGGGCCTACGAGCAGTACTTC. Encoded protein: CASGTGAYEQYF.

The chain links TRBV21-1 to TRBJ1-5; the table names TRBD1, a call not compared with the DNA. TRBV21-1 is marked as a pseudogene. The CDR3 sequence is 15 residues long. CDR3: CASSRGTGHYQPQHF. The CDR3 nucleotides are TGTGCCAGCAGCAGAGGGACAGGGCATTATCAGCCCCAGCATTTT.

This chain connects TRBV15 to TRBJ2-7; 14 bases line up with TRBD2. The CDR3 is made up of 18 amino acids. Germline CDR1 LNHNV, CDR2 YYDKDF (reference sequence). J lost 4 bases, V lost 0 bases, and 8 bases had no gene match. DNA of the CDR3: TGTGCCACCAGCAGAGATCGGGGACTAGCGGGAGTAAAGTACGAGCAGTACTTC. Encoded protein: CATSRDRGLAGVKYEQYF.

V and J are TRBV7-2 and TRBJ2-3; the D is unclear. The CDR3 has 13 amino acids. Germline CDR1 reads SGHTA; CDR2 reads FQGNSA. Trimming removed 0 bases at V and 4 bases at J, with 5 bases between. CDR3 nucleotide sequence: TGTGCCAGCAGCTTAGCGCGAGCAGATACGCAGTATTTT. It encodes CASSLARADTQYF.

This chain links TRBV29-1 with TRBJ2-4; 7 bases agree with TRBD2. From germline, CDR1 is SQVTM and CDR2 ANQGSEA. With 7 bases clipped from V and 1 base from J, the junction kept 10 bases outside the gene matches. The CDR3 has 15 residues. The CDR3 DNA is TGCAGCGCCTCTGGGGGGGACGTGGCCAAAAACATTCAGTACTTC. Translation gives CSASGGDVAKNIQYF.

This chain joins TRBV28 and TRBJ2-5; 12 bases align to TRBD1. V lost 7 bases and J lost 3; bases outside the gene matches: 6. The CDR3 loop spans 15 amino acids. In germline, CDR1 is MDHEN, CDR2 SYDVKM. CDR3 DNA: TGTGCCAGCACCCCCGGGACAGGGGGCGAAGAGACCCAGTACTTC. It codes for CASTPGTGGEETQYF. The complete variable domain, with remaining parts taken from reference TRBV28 and TRBJ2-5, reads DVKVTQSSRYLVKRTGEKVFLECVQDMDHENMFWYRQDPGLGLRLIYFSYDVKMKEKGDIPEGYSVSREKKERFSLILESASTNQTSMYLCASTPGTGGEETQYFGPGTRLLVL.

The genes are TRBV2 and TRBJ2-2, with a weak D call TRBD2 (5 bases). The CDR3 is 15 amino acids. V dropped 8 bases and J dropped 0 bases, with 13 bases sitting between them. Germline CDR1 is SNHLY and CDR2 is FYNNEI. DNA for the CDR3: TGTGCCAGCCATGAGGGATACGCGAACACCGGGGAGCTGTTTTTT. It yields the protein CASHEGYANTGELFF.

The CDR3 loop reads CASSLPGQGQNTEAFF. The CDR3 DNA sequence: TGTGCCAGCAGCCTGCCGGGACAGGGACAGAACACTGAAGCTTTCTTT. The chain joins TRBV5-6 to TRBJ1-1; 9 bases agree with TRBD1. Trimming removed 4 bases from V and 1 base from J; junction bases left unmatched: 8. The germline V gene encodes CDR1 SGHDT and CDR2 YYEEEE. This CDR3 is 16 amino acids long.

The chain uses TRBV7-6 and TRBJ1-3; 7 nucleotides match TRBD1. V lost 3 bases to trimming and J lost 2 bases; unmatched junction nucleotides: 7. The germline V gene has CDR1 SGHVS and CDR2 FNYEAQ. The CDR3 runs 16 residues. CDR3 in amino acids: CASSFSPGGAGNTIYF. The DNA of the CDR3 is TGTGCCAGCAGCTTTAGCCCAGGGGGAGCTGGAAACACCATATATTTT.

This chain connects TRBV29-1 to TRBJ1-1; unclear D gene. CDR3 length equals 13 residues. Per the germline V gene, CDR1 is SQVTM and CDR2 is ANQGSEA. The V end was cut by 4 bases, the J end by 11 bases, with 20 bases between. CDR3 sequence reads: CSVVVRPVERAFF. The CDR3 DNA sequence: TGCAGCGTTGTGGTCAGACCCGTGGAGCGTGCTTTCTTT. The whole variable domain, remainder taken from reference TRBV29-1 and TRBJ1-1, is SAVISQKPSRDICQRGTSLTIQCQVDSQVTMMFWYRQQPGQSLTLIATANQGSEATYESGFVIDKFPISRPNLTFSTLTVSNMSPEDSSIYLCSVVVRPVERAFFGQGTRLTVV.

The chain couples TRBV7-2 to TRBJ1-4, with D possibly being TRBD1 (5 bases). The CDR3 extends over 13 amino acids. V was pared by 4 bases and J by 12 bases, with 15 bases between. The V gene's germline CDR1 is SGHTA and CDR2 FQGNSA. The CDR3 nucleotides are TGTGCCAGCAGCTCCGGAAAGGGGCATGAACTGTTTTTT. Residues: CASSSGKGHELFF.

The chain joins TRBV29-1 to TRBJ2-7, with no clear D. Germline CDR1 SQVTM, CDR2 ANQGSEA. This CDR3 contains 12 residues. Trimming took 0 bases from V and 4 from J, leaving 7 bases between them. The CDR3 here is CSVEEAGYEQYF. The DNA for the CDR3 is TGCAGCGTTGAAGAGGCCGGGTACGAGCAGTACTTC.

This clone has only a few counts. The same CDR3 also results from other DNA sequences found in this sample. CDR3 protein: CASSVDGSTYNEQFF. The CDR3 region has the DNA TGTGCCAGCAGCGTAGACGGGAGTACTTACAATGAGCAGTTCTTC. This chain joins TRBV9 and TRBJ2-1; tentative D call: TRBD2 (6 bases). Germline V lookup: CDR1 SGDLS, CDR2 YYNGEE. The V and J ends lost 0 bases and 4 bases respectively, with 11 bases between them. This CDR3 region has 15 residues.

This clone was detected only once. The chain is built from TRBV11-2 and TRBJ2-2; the D gene is possibly TRBD1 (5 bases). Germline CDR1 is SGHAT and CDR2 is FQNNGV. The CDR3 consists of 13 residues. V shed 7 bases and J shed 3 bases, with 9 bases lying between them. The CDR3 DNA reads as TGTGCCAGCAACCAGGGATACACCGGGGAGCTGTTTTTT. As protein: CASNQGYTGELFF.

The rearrangement links TRBV5-1 to TRBJ1-2; possible D gene TRBD1, 6 bases. The V and J ends lost 0 bases and 6 bases respectively, with 18 bases between them. The CDR3 is 16 residues long. Germline assignment: CDR1 SGHRS and CDR2 YFSETQ. The CDR3 is CASSLGLGDKGDGYTF. In DNA form, the CDR3 reads TGCGCCAGCAGCTTGGGATTAGGGGACAAGGGGGATGGCTACACCTTC. The whole variable domain, filled in from reference TRBV5-1 and TRBJ1-2, reads KAGVTQTPRYLIKTRGQQVTLSCSPISGHRSVSWYQQTPGQGLQFLFEYFSETQRNKGNFPGRFSGRQFSNSRSEMNVSTLELGDSALYLCASSLGLGDKGDGYTFGSGTRLTVV.

J is TRBJ2-5 and V is TRBV4-1; 7 bases agree with TRBD1. Unmatched junction bases numbered 2, after V lost 1 base and J lost 6 bases. The CDR3 has 13 amino acids. CDR1 is MGHRA and CDR2 is YSYEKL in the germline V gene. CDR3 region: CASSQGQGQTQYF. DNA of the CDR3: TGCGCCAGCAGCCAAGGACAGGGCCAGACCCAGTACTTC.